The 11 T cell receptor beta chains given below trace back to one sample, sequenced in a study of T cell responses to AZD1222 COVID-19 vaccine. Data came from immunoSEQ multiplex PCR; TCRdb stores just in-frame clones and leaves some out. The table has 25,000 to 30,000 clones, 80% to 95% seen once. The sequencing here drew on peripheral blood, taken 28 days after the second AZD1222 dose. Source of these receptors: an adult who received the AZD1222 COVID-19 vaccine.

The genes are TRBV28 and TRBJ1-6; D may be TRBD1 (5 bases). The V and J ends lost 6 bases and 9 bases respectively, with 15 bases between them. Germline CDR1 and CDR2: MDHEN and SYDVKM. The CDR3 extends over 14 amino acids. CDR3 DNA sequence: TGTGCCAGCAGGACAAGGGGTTATGGTTCACCCCTCCACTTT. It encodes CASRTRGYGSPLHF.

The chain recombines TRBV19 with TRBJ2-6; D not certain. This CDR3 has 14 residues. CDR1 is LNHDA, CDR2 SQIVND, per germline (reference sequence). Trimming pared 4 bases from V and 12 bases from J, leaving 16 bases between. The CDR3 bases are TGTGCCAGTAGTACCCGGACGCCGCTGGGCGTCCTGACTTTC. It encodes CASSTRTPLGVLTF.

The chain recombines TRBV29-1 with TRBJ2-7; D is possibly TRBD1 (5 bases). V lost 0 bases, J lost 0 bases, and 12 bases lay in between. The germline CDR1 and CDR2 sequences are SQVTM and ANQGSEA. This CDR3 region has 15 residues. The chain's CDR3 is CSVEDGAASSYEQYF. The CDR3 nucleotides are TGCAGCGTTGAAGATGGGGCTGCCAGCTCCTACGAGCAGTACTTC.

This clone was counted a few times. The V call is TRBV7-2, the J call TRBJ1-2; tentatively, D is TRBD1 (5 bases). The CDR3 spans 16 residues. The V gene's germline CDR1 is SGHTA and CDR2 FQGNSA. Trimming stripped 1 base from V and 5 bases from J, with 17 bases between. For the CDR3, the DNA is TGTGCCAGCAGCTTAGGGGGGACGGGGGGTTCTTATGGCTACACCTTC. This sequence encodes CASSLGGTGGSYGYTF.

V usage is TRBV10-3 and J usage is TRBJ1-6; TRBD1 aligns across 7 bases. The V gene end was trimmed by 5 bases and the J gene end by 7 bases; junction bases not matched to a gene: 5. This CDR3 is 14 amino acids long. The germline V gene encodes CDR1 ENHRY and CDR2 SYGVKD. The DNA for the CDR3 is TGTGCCATCAGTTTCGACAGGGACAATTCACCCCTCCACTTT. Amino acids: CAISFDRDNSPLHF.

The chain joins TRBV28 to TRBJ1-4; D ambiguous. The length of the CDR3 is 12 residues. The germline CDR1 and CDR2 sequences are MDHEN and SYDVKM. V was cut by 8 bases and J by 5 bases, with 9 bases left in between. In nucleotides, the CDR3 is TGTGCCAGCCGAGGTCCGAATGAAAAACTGTTTTTT. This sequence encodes CASRGPNEKLFF. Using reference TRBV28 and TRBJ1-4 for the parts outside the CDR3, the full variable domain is DVKVTQSSRYLVKRTGEKVFLECVQDMDHENMFWYRQDPGLGLRLIYFSYDVKMKEKGDIPEGYSVSREKKERFSLILESASTNQTSMYLCASRGPNEKLFFGSGTQLSVL.

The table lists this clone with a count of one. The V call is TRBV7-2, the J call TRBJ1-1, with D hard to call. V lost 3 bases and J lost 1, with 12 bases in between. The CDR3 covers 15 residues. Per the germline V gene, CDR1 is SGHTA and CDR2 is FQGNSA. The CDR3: CASSFLRTGNTEAFF. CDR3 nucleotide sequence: TGTGCCAGCAGCTTTTTACGGACGGGGAACACTGAAGCTTTCTTT.

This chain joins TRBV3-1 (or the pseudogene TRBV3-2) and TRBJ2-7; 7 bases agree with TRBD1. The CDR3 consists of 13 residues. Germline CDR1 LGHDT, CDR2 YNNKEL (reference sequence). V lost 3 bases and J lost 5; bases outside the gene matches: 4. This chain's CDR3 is CASSHRDSDEQYF. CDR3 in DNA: TGTGCCAGCAGCCACCGGGACAGCGACGAGCAGTACTTC.

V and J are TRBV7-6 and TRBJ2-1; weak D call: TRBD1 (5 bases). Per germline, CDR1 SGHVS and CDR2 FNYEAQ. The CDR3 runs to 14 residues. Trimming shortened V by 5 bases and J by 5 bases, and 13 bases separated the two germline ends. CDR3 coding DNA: TGTGCCAGCAGCCCTCGCCCAGGGAACAATGAGCAGTTCTTC. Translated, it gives CASSPRPGNNEQFF.

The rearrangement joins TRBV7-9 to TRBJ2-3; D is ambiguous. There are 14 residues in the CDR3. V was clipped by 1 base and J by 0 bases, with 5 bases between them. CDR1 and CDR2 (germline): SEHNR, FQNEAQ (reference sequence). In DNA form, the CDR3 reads TGTGCCAGCAGCTTAGACATTAGCACAGATACGCAGTATTTT. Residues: CASSLDISTDTQYF.

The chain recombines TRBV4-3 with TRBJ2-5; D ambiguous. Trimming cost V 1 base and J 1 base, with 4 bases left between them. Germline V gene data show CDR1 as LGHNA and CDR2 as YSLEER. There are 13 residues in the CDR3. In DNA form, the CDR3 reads TGCGCCAGCAGCCAAGTCCCCCAAGAGACCCAGTACTTC. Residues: CASSQVPQETQYF.